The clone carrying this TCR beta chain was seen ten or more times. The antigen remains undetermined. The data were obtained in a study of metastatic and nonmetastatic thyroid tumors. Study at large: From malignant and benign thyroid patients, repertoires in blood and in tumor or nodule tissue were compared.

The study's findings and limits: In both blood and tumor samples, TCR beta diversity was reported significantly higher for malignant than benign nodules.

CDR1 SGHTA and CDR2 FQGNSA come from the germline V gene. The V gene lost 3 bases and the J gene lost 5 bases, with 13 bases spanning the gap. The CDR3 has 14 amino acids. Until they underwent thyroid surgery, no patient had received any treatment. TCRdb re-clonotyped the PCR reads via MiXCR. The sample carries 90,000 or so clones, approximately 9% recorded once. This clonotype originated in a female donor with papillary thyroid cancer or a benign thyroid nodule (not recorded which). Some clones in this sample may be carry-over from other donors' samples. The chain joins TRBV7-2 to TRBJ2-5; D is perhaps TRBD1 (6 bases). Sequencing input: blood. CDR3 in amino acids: CASSFRQRGETQYF. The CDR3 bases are TGTGCCAGCAGCTTCCGACAGAGGGGGGAGACCCAGTACTTC.